This TCR beta chain was found in a study of T cell repertoires in cytomegalovirus infection. Overall study context: Indicated by public TCR beta signatures were CMV infection and matching HLA type.

This clonotype was counted many times. No antigen is known for it. TCRdb reprocessed the reads with MiXCR, giving one entry per CDR3 protein. The sample yields about 740,000 distinct CDR3 sequences, around a third seen once. Trimming cost V 2 bases and J 4 bases; bases outside gene matches: 5. Germline V gene data show CDR1 as SGHTA and CDR2 as FQGNSA. The CDR3 contains 15 residues. The TCR was taken from a human donor in good health (CMV status not recorded). Some clones in this sample may be carry-over from other donors' samples. This specimen was cultured PBMCs, taken from culture after CMV antigen stimulation. The V call is TRBV7-2, the J call TRBJ1-5; TRBD1 matches 7 bases. The CDR3 DNA follows: TGTGCCAGCAGCTTAAAGACAGGGAGAAATCAGCCCCAGCATTTT. Translated, it gives CASSLKTGRNQPQHF. Looking up the rest from reference TRBV7-2 and TRBJ1-5 gives the full variable domain: GAGVSQSPSNKVTEKGKDVELRCDPISGHTALYWYRQSLGQGLEFLIYFQGNSAPDKSGLPSDRFSAERTGGSVSTLTIQRTQQEDSAVYLCASSLKTGRNQPQHFGDGTRLSIL.